Each of the 6 T cell receptor beta chains below was sequenced from the same sample in a study of early T cells in non-severe SARS-CoV-2 infection. TCRdb recomputed calls from the 5' RACE reads with MiXCR, one row per CDR3 protein. The sample has tens of thousands of distinct CDR3 sequences, roughly an eighth seen once; the top ten hold about 1.6%. Sequencing was done on a sample of whole blood. The receptor source for this set is an adult who was a healthcare worker with PCR-confirmed SARS-CoV-2 infection or an uninfected control (not recorded which).

This clonotype was picked up a small number of times. The junction departs from the called germline gene at one end, perhaps through a read error. The CDR3 DNA is TGTGCTAGCAGCTTAGGTCGGGCAGGGGCCGGTGAGCAGTTCTTC. Encoded protein: CASSLGRAGAGEQFF. The J gene is TRBJ2-1, the V gene TRBV7-7; weak D call: TRBD1 (6 bases). The CDR3 is 15 residues long. Germline CDR1 is SSHAT and CDR2 is FNYEAQ (reference sequence).

This clonotype was recorded at least ten times. This rearrangement joins TRBV11-1 to TRBJ2-1, with D uncertain. Between the trimmed V and J ends, which lost 0 bases and 10 bases, there was a span of 4 bases. Germline-derived CDR1 and CDR2 are SGHAT and FQDESV (reference sequence). CDR3 length: 11 amino acids. For the CDR3, the DNA is TGTGCCAGCAGCTTAGCGAGAGAGCAGTTCTTC. It codes for CASSLAREQFF.

This clonotype turned up a few times. The rearrangement joins TRBV6-1 to TRBJ2-1, with 7 nucleotides matching TRBD1. This CDR3 contains 14 residues. The junction had 7 bases not matched to a gene; V was cut back by 6 bases and J by 5 bases. CDR1 is MNHNS, CDR2 SASEGT, per germline. As DNA, the CDR3 is TGTGCCAGCAGGTCGACCGGACAGGACAATGAGCAGTTCTTC. It yields the protein CASRSTGQDNEQFF.

This sequence joins TRBV5-5 and TRBJ2-3; D not resolved. CDR1 and CDR2 from the germline V gene are SGHKS and YYEKEE (reference sequence). V was cut by 1 base and J by 5 bases, with 5 bases left in between. The CDR3 is made up of 12 amino acids. In nucleotides, the CDR3 is TGTGCCAGCAGCTTGTTTCAAGATACGCAGTATTTT. It yields the protein CASSLFQDTQYF.

There are a few counts of this clonotype. The V call is TRBV6-2 or TRBV6-3, the J call TRBJ1-1; D gene ambiguous. Between the trimmed V and J ends, which lost 5 bases and 1 base, there was a span of 11 bases. The CDR3 is 14 amino acids. Germline CDR1 is MNHEY and CDR2 is SVGEGT. The CDR3 loop is CASSENHRNTEAFF. The DNA for the CDR3 is TGTGCCAGCAGTGAAAATCACCGGAACACTGAAGCTTTCTTT.

This clonotype was recorded many times. The genes are TRBV7-2 and TRBJ1-2; D may be TRBD1 (6 bases). V was cut by 4 bases and J by 9 bases, with 18 bases left in between. The CDR3 covers 14 residues. The germline CDR1 and CDR2 sequences are SGHTA and FQGNSA. CDR3 sequence reads: CASSSRTVLGSYTF. CDR3 DNA: TGTGCCAGCAGCTCCCGGACAGTCTTGGGGAGCTACACCTTC. The full variable domain, its missing parts supplied by reference TRBV7-2 and TRBJ1-2, is GAGVSQSPSNKVTEKGKDVELRCDPISGHTALYWYRQSLGQGLEFLIYFQGNSAPDKSGLPSDRFSAERTGGSVSTLTIQRTQQEDSAVYLCASSSRTVLGSYTFGSGTRLTVV.